The table lists the clone carrying this T cell receptor (delta chain) with a count of one. Its antigen remains unidentified. The template was reverse-transcribed extracted RNA. CDR3 amplicons came from multiplex PCR with pooled V-gene forward and constant-region reverse primers. TCRdb reanalysed the multiplex PCR reads via CATT. The table records about 58,000 delta-chain clones, around 15% of them present only once. The V and J ends lost 5 bases and 4 bases respectively, with 23 bases between them. Germline assignment: CDR1 TSWWSYY and CDR2 QGS. This CDR3 region has 17 residues. The record originates from a study of Vδ1+ human thymocytes. Alphabeta T cells were depleted, then CD3+ Vdelta1+ Vdelta2- thymocytes were FACS-sorted. General study points: Thymic TRG and TRD repertoires appeared highly polyclonal, with Gaussian CDR3 length distributions. Unlike peripheral blood Vdelta1+ controls, thymic delta-chain sequences included about 20% Vdelta2 and few Vdelta3. Bulk repertoire data may be misinterpreted because of unexpected Vdelta2 sequences.

Sequences were obtained from Vdelta1+ gamma-delta thymocytes from the thymus. Subset: FACS-sorted CD3+ TCRalphabeta- TCRVdelta1+ TCRVdelta2- thymocytes. This receptor was identified in a girl under three years old who had congenital heart surgery. This chain links TRDV1 with TRDJ1, with D possibly being TRDD2 (6 bases). The CDR3 nucleotides read TGTGCTCTTGGGTCCCCTTCCCGCCCGAGGGCTAGCGATAAACTCATCTTT. It codes for CALGSPSRPRASDKLIF.